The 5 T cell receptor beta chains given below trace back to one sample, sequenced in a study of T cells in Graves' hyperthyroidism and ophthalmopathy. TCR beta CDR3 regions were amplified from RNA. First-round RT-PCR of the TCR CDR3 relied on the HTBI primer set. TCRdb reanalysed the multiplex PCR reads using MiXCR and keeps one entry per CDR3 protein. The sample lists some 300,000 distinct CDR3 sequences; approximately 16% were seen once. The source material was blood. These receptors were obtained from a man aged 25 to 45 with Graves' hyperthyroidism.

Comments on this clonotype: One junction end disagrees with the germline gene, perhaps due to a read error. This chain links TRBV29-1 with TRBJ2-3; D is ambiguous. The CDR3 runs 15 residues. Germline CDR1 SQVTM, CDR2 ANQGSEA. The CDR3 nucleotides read TGCAGCGTTGAAGGTCCCGAGGAGAGCACAGATACGAAGTATTTT. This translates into CSVEGPEESTDTKYF.

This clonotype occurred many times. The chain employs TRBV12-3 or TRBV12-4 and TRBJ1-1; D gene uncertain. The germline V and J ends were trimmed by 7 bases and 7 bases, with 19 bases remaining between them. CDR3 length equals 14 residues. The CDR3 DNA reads TGTGCCAGCACCTACTTGGACCGGGCGGGTGAAGCTTTCTTT. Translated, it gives CASTYLDRAGEAFF.

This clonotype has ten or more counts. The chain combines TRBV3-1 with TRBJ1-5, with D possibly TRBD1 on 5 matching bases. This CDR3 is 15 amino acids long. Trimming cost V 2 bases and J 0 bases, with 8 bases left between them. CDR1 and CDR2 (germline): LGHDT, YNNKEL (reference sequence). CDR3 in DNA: TGTGCCAGCAGCCAAAGGGGAGGTAGCAATCAGCCCCAGCATTTT. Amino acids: CASSQRGGSNQPQHF.

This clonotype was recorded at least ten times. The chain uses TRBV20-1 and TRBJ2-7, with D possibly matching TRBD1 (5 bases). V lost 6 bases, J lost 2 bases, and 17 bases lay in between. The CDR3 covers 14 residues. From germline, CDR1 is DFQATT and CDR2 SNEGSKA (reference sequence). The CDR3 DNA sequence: TGCAGTGCCCAGAGTCAGGGTTTAACCTACGAGCAGTACTTC. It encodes CSAQSQGLTYEQYF.

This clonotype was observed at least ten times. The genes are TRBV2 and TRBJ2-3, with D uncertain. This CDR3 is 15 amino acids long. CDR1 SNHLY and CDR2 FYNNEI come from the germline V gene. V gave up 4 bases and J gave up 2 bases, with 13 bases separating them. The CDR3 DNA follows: TGTGCCAGCAGTGGGGTCTTGGGTCACACAGATACGCAGTATTTT. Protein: CASSGVLGHTDTQYF.